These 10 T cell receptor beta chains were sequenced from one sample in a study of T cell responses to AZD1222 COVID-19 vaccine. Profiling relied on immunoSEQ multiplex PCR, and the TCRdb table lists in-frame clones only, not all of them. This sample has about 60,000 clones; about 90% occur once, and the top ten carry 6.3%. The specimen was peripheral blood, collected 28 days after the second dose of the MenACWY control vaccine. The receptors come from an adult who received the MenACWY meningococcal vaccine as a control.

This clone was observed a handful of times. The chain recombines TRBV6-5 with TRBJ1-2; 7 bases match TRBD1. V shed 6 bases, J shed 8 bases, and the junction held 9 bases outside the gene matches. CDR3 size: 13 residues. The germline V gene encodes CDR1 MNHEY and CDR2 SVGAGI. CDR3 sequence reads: CASSQEGARGYTF. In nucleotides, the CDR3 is TGTGCCAGCAGCCAAGAGGGGGCGCGGGGCTACACCTTC.

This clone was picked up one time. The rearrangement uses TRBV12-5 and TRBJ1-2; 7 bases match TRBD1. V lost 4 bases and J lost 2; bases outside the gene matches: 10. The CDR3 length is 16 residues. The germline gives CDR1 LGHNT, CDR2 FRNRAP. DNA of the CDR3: TGTGCTAGTGGTTCCCGGGCAGGGGGTCACAACTATGGCTACACCTTC. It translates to CASGSRAGGHNYGYTF.

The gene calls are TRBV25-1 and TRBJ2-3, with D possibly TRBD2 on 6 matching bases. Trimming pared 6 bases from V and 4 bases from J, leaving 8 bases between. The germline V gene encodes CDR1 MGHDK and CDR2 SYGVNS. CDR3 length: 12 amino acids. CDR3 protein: CASRRGPDTQYF. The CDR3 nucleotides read TGTGCCAGCAGGCGGGGCCCAGATACGCAGTATTTT.

This CDR3 reads CASSRLATSTDTQYF. The CDR3 region has the DNA TGTGCCAGCAGCCGACTAGCTACTAGCACAGATACGCAGTATTTT. The rearrangement links TRBV7-9 to TRBJ2-3, with 7 bases fitting TRBD2. The CDR3 consists of 15 residues. The ends lost 5 bases at V and 0 bases at J; junction bases unmatched: 5. Germline lookup yields CDR1 SEHNR and CDR2 FQNEAQ (reference sequence).

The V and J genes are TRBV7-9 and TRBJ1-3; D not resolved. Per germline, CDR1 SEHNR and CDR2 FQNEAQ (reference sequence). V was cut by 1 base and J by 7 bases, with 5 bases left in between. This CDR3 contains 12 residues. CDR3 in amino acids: CASSLGTNTIYF. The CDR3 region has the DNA TGTGCCAGCAGCTTAGGGACGAACACCATATATTTT.

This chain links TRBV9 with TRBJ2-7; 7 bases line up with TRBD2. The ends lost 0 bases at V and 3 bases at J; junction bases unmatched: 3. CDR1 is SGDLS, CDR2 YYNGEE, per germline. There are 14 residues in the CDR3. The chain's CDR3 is CASSVGLAFYEQYF. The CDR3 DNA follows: TGTGCCAGCAGCGTAGGACTAGCTTTCTACGAGCAGTACTTC.

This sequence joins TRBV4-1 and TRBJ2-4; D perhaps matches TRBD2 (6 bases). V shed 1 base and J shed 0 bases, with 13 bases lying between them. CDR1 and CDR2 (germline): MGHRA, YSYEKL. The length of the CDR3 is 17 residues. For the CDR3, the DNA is TGCGCCAGCAGCCAAGCCTCGGGACTGCTAGCCAAAAACATTCAGTACTTC. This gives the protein CASSQASGLLAKNIQYF.

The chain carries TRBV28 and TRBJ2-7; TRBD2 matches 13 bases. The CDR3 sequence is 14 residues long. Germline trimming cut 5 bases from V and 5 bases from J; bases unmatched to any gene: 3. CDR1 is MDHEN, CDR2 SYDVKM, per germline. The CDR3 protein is CASSGLAGVNEQYF. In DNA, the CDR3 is TGTGCCAGCAGTGGACTAGCGGGAGTGAACGAGCAGTACTTC.

The CDR3 reads CASRRGGQGRAGDTQYF. The DNA of the CDR3 is TGTGCCAGCAGGCGCGGTGGACAGGGGAGGGCTGGAGATACGCAGTATTTT. The chain employs TRBV27 and TRBJ2-3; 9 nucleotides match TRBD1. This CDR3 is built from 17 residues. CDR1 MNHEY and CDR2 SMNVEV come from the germline V gene (reference sequence). The ends lost 6 bases at V and 5 bases at J; junction bases unmatched: 15.

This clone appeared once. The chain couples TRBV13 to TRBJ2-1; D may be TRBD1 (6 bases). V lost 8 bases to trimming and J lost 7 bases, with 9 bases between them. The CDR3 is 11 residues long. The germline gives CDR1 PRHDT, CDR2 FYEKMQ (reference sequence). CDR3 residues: CASSQGNEQFF. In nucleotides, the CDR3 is TGTGCCAGCTCTCAGGGGAATGAGCAGTTCTTC.